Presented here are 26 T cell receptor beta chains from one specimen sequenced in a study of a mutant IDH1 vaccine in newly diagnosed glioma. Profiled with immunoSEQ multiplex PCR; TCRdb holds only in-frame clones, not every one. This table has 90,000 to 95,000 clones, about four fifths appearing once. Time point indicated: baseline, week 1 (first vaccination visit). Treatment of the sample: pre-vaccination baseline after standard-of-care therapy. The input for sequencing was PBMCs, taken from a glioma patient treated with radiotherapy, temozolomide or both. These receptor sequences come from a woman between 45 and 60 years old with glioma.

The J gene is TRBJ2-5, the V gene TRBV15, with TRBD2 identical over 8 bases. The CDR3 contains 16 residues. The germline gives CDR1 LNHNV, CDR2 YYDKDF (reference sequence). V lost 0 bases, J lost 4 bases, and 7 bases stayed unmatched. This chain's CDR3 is CATSRDPAGAAETQYF. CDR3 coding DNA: TGTGCCACCAGCAGAGATCCAGCGGGGGCCGCAGAGACCCAGTACTTC.

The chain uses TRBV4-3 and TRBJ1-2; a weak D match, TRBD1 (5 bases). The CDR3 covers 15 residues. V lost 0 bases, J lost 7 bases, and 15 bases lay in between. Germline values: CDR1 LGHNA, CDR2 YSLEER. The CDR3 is CASSQDRRGVSGYTF. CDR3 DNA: TGCGCCAGCAGCCAAGATCGTCGGGGGGTCTCTGGCTACACCTTC.

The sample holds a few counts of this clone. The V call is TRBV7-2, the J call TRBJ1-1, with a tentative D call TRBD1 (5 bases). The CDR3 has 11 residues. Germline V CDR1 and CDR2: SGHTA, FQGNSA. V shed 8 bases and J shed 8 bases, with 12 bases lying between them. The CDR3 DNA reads TGTGCCAGCGGACACTGGCAGGAAGCTTTCTTT. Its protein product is CASGHWQEAFF.

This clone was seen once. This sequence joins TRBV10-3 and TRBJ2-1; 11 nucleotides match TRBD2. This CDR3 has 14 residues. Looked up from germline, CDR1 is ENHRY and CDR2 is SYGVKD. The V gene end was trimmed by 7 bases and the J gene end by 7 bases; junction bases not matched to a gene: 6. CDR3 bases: TGTGCCATCATGGAGACTAGCGGGGTTAATGAGCAGTTCTTC. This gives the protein CAIMETSGVNEQFF.

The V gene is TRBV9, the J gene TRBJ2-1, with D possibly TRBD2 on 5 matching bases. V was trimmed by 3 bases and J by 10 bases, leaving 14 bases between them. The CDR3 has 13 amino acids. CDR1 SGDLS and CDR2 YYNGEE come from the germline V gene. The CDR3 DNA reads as TGTGCCAGCAGCGACCTCTTTGGAGGCGAGCAGTTCTTC. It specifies CASSDLFGGEQFF. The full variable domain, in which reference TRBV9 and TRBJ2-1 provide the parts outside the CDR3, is DSGVTQTPKHLITATGQRVTLRCSPRSGDLSVYWYQQSLDQGLQFLIQYYNGEERAKGNILERFSAQQFPDLHSELNLSSLELGDSALYFCASSDLFGGEQFFGPGTRLTVL.

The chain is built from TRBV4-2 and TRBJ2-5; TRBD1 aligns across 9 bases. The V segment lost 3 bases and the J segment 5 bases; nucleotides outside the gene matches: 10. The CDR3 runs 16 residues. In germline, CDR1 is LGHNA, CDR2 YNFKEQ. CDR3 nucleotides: TGTGCCAGCAGCCACCTCGACAGGGGGGGCAGGGAGACCCAGTACTTC. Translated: CASSHLDRGGRETQYF.

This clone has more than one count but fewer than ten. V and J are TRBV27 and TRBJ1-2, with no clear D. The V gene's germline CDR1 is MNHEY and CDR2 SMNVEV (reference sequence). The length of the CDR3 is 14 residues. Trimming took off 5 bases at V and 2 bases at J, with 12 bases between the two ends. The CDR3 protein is CASSPSVTNYGYTF. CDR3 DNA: TGTGCCAGCAGTCCTTCGGTGACGAACTATGGCTACACCTTC.

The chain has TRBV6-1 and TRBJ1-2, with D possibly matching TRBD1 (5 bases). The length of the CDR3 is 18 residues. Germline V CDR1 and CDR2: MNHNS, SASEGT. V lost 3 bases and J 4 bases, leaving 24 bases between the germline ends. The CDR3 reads CASSDNGAQGFSLYGYTF. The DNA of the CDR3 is TGTGCCAGCAGTGATAATGGGGCCCAGGGATTTTCTCTCTATGGCTACACCTTC.

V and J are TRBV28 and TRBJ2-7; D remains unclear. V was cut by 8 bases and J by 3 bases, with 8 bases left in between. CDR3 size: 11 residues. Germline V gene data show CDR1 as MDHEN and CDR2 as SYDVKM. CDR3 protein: CASEDGYEQYF. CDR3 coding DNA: TGTGCCAGCGAGGACGGCTACGAGCAGTACTTC. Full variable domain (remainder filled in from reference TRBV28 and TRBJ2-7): DVKVTQSSRYLVKRTGEKVFLECVQDMDHENMFWYRQDPGLGLRLIYFSYDVKMKEKGDIPEGYSVSREKKERFSLILESASTNQTSMYLCASEDGYEQYFGPGTRLTVT.

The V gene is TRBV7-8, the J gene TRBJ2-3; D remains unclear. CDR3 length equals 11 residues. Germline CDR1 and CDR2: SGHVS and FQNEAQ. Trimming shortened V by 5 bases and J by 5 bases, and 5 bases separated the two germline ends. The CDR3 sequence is CASSLQDTQYF. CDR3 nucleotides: TGTGCCAGCAGCCTGCAAGATACGCAGTATTTT.

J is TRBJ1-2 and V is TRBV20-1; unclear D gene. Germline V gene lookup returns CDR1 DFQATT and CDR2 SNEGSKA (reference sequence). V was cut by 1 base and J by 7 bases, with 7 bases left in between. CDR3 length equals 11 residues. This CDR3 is CSARGGSGYTF. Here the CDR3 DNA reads TGCAGTGCTAGAGGGGGTTCTGGCTACACCTTC.

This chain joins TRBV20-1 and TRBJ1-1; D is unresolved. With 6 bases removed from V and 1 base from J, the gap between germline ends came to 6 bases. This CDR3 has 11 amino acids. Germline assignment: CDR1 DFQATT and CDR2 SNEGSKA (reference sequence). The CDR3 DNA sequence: TGCAGTGCCAGACCGAACACTGAAGCTTTCTTT. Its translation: CSARPNTEAFF.

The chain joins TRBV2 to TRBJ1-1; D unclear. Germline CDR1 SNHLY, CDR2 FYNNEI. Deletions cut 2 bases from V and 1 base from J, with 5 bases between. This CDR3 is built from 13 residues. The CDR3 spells CASSELPNTEAFF. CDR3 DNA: TGTGCCAGCAGTGAATTACCGAACACTGAAGCTTTCTTT.

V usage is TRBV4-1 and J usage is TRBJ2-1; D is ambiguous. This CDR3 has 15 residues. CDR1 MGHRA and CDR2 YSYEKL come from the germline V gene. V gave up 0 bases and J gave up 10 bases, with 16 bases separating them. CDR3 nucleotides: TGCGCCAGCAGCCAAGAAATCGTCGGGCCAAGGGAGCAGTTCTTC. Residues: CASSQEIVGPREQFF.

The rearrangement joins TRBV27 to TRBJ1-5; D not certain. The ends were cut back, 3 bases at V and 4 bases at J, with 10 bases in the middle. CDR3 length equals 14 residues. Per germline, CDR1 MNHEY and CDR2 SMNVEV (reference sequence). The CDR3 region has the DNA TGTGCCAGCAGTTTCCGCCAGGAGAATCAGCCCCAGCATTTT. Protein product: CASSFRQENQPQHF.

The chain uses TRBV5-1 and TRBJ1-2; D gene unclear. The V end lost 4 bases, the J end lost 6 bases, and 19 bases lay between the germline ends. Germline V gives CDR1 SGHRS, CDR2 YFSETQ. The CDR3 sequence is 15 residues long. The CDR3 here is CASSPVTGTRDGYTF. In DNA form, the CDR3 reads TGCGCCAGCAGCCCCGTTACCGGAACTCGGGATGGCTACACCTTC.

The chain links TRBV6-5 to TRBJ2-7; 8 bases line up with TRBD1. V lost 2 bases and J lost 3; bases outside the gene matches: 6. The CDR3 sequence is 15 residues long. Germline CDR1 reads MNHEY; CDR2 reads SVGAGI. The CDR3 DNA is TGTGCCAGCAGTTACCGTTCGGACAGGGTCTACGAGCAGTACTTC. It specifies CASSYRSDRVYEQYF.

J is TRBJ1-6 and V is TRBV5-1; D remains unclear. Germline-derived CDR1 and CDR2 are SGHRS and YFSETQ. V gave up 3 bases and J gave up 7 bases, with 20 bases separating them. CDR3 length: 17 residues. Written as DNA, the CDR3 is TGCGCCAGCAGCTCAAACTTGGCCCTAAGCTTCAATTCACCCCTCCACTTT. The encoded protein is CASSSNLALSFNSPLHF.

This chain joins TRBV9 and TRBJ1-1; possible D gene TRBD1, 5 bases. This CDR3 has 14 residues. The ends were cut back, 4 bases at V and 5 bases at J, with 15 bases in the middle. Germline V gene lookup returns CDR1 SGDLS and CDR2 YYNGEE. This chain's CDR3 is CASSSRQSRTEAFF. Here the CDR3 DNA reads TGTGCCAGCAGCTCACGACAGTCTCGGACTGAAGCTTTCTTT.

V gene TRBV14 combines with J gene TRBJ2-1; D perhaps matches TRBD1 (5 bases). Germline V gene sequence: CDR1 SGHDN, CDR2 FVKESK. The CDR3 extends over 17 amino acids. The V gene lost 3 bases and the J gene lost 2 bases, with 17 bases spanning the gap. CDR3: CASSQGTGSVAYNEQFF. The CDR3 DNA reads TGTGCCAGCAGCCAGGGTACAGGTTCCGTAGCCTACAATGAGCAGTTCTTC. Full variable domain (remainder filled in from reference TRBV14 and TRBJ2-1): EAGVTQFPSHSVIEKGQTVTLRCDPISGHDNLYWYRRVMGKEIKFLLHFVKESKQDESGMPNNRFLAERTGGTYSTLKVQPAELEDSGVYFCASSQGTGSVAYNEQFFGPGTRLTVL.

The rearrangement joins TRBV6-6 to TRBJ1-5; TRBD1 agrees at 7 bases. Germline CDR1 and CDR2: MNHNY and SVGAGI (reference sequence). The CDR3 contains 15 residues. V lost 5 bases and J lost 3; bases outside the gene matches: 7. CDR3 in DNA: TGTGCCAGCAGTCCCTCCGGGACAGACAATCAGCCCCAGCATTTT. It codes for CASSPSGTDNQPQHF.

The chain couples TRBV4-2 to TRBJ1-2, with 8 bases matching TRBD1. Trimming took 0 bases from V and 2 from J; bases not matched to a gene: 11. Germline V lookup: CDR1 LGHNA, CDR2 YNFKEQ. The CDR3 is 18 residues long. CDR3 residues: CASSQEAGQGATNYGYTF. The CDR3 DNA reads TGTGCCAGCAGCCAAGAAGCGGGGCAGGGGGCAACGAACTATGGCTACACCTTC.

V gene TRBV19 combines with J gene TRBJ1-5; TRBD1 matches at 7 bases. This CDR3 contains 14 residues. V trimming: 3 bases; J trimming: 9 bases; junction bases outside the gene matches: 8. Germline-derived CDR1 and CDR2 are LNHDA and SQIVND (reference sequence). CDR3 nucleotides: TGTGCCAGTAGTATCGAGGGGGCCGCGGGGCCCCAGCATTTT. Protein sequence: CASSIEGAAGPQHF.

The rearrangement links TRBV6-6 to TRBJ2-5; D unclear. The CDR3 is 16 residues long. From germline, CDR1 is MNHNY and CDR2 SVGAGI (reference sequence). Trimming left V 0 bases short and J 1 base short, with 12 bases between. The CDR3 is CASSYSNPATQETQYF. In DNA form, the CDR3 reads TGTGCCAGCAGTTACTCGAATCCGGCGACCCAAGAGACCCAGTACTTC.

Written as DNA, the CDR3 is TGTGCCAGCAGGGGGAACAATGAGCAGTTCTTC. As protein: CASRGNNEQFF. This chain connects TRBV6-6 to TRBJ2-1; no clear D gene. V lost 6 bases to trimming and J lost 5 bases, with 5 bases between them. CDR3 length: 11 amino acids. Germline lookup yields CDR1 MNHNY and CDR2 SVGAGI (reference sequence).

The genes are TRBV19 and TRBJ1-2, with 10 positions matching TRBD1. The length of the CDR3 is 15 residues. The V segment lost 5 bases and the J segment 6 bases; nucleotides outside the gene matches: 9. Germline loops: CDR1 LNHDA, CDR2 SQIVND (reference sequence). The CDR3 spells CASSASGTGVDGYTF. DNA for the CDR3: TGTGCCAGTAGTGCGTCCGGGACAGGGGTTGATGGCTACACCTTC.